This T cell receptor beta chain is drawn from a study of blood T cell repertoires in COVID-19. Libraries were prepared by immunoSEQ multiplex PCR; TCRdb keeps only in-frame clonotypes and omits some of them. The data hold about 83,000 clones, with roughly 80% observed a single time. This CDR3 has 15 residues. CDR1 SGHTA and CDR2 FQGNSA come from the germline V gene. With 6 bases clipped from V and 5 bases from J, the junction kept 9 bases outside the gene matches. V gene TRBV7-2 combines with J gene TRBJ2-3; 9 bases fit TRBD1. The sample comprised peripheral blood. This receptor was obtained from a woman over 75 with acute or convalescent COVID-19. DNA of the CDR3: TGTGCCAGCAGAATGGGACAGGGCTACGGAGATACGCAGTATTTT. Encoded protein: CASRMGQGYGDTQYF. Supplemented by reference TRBV7-2 and TRBJ2-3, the full variable domain reads GAGVSQSPSNKVTEKGKDVELRCDPISGHTALYWYRQSLGQGLEFLIYFQGNSAPDKSGLPSDRFSAERTGGSVSTLTIQRTQQEDSAVYLCASRMGQGYGDTQYFGPGTRLTVL.